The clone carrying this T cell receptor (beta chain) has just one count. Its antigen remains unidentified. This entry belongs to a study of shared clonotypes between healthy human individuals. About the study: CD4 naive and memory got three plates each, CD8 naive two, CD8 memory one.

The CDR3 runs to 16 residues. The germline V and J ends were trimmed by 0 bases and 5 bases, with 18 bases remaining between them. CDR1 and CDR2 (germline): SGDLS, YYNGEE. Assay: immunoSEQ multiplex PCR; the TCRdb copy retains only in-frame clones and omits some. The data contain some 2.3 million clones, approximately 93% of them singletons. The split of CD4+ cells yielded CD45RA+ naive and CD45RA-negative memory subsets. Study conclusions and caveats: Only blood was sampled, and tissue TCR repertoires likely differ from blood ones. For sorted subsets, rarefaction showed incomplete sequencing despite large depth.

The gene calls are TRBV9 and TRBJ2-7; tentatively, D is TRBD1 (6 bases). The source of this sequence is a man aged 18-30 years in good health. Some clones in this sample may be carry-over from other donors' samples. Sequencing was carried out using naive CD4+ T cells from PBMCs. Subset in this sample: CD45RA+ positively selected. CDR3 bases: TGTGCCAGCAGCGTAGTCCCTGGGGGCCCAGTGAACGAGCAGTACTTC. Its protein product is CASSVVPGGPVNEQYF.